This TCR beta chain is drawn from a study of identical twins (dated by TCRdb to the mid-2010s). Study-level background: TCR alpha and beta repertoires from monozygotic twins, unrelated adults of various ages and cord blood were deep-sequenced to test whether fetal clonotypes persist. Replicate twin experiments were performed at different times using different library preparation protocols to rule out contamination.

Trimming takes 6 bases off V and 0 bases off J; junction bases not matched to a gene: 13. The CDR3, cysteine through phenylalanine, is 18 amino acids long. The read is trimmed to its CDR3 DNA, 54 bases read in frame from base 1. According to the germline V gene, CDR1 reads KGHSH and CDR2 reads LQKENI. All donors were healthy Caucasians. The twin cohort consisted of three pairs of female monozygotic twins, all aged roughly 18 to 30 years. Positive isolation kits from Invitrogen were used to isolate CD4+ and CD8+ T cell populations. Details on this clonotype: Its antigen is still unknown. There are no base qualities to consult, and no much larger clone falls within one base.

Library construction relied on 5' RACE. Sequencing was performed on an Illumina HiSeq 2000. A universal primer binding site was introduced by template switching, and a unique molecular identifier was present in the final cDNA, enabling accurate counting of TCR cDNA molecules. First-strand cDNA for TCR alpha and beta chains was synthesized from specific primers in the conserved constant-segment region. To control for contamination, each cDNA library was double barcoded with a SMART-Mk sample barcode plus Illumina barcodes. TruSeq adapter sequences and Illumina sample barcodes were added in two successive PCR steps. TCR alpha and beta cDNA libraries were sequenced on the Illumina HiSeq platform with custom primers. Under the source paper's analysis protocol: Raw reads were processed with MiGEC to extract unique molecular identifiers, and MiXCR was used to determine CDR3 positions. Recombination models were inferred per individual with the repgenHMM and IGoR tools using an EM algorithm. The tcR package in R was used for shared clonotype analysis, with sharing normalized by the product of cloneset sizes. To study raw recombination without the effects of thymic and clonal selection, out-of-frame nonproductive sequences were analyzed. TCRdb reanalyzed the raw reads on its own, using fastp at Q25 for trimming and MiXCR for clone calling, and kept in-frame beta chains. Each record represents a unique CDR3 protein, reported with the most common genes and DNA among its rows. What appears here as the V and J calls and clone size reflects TCRdb's work, not the paper's. This sample holds 350,000 to 600,000 distinct CDR3 sequences; about 14% were observed only once. The ten top clones hold around 0.52% of the sample.

Overall study outcomes, separate from this receptor: The excess sharing between twins in beta out-of-frame sequences was weaker because fewer shared sequences reduced the signal-to-noise ratio. In monozygotic twins, out-of-frame TCR alpha sharing was systematically underestimated by recombination models, although the models agreed with sharing between unrelated individuals. Zero-insertion analyses could be partly confounded by invariant T cells such as MAIT and iNKT, though diverse VJ usage argued against such confounding for most clonotypes. Compared with coincidental sharing between unrelated individuals, out-of-frame TCR alpha sequences shared between twins had an excess of sequences with low generation probability. Conclusions relied on cross-sectional statistical analysis, since the same donors could not be followed over many years. Fewer insertions were carried by abundant cord blood beta clonotypes, a similar but weaker trend appeared in young adult naive repertoires, and no such trend appeared in memory repertoires.

Separately, the same data were catalogued under a study of yellow fever vaccine responses in identical twins. According to the second study: According to the authors, the vaccine-induced T cell response in identical twins seemed to be partly convergent and partly specific to each individual. The study precisely tracked vaccine-responding T cell clones in identical twins.

The material sequenced was CD4+ T cells sorted from blood. The clonotype comes from a woman under 30 in good health. The chain is encoded by TRBV18 joined to TRBJ2-7, and 11 bases in between align with TRBD2. The CDR3 region: CASSALQGTSGDSYEQYF. The DNA sequence follows: TGTGCCAGCTCCGCCTTACAGGGGACTAGCGGCGACTCCTACGAGCAGTACTTC.